A selection of T cell receptor beta chains follows, all from one sample in a study of OX40 agonist ivuxolimab in advanced cancers. Measured with immunoSEQ multiplex PCR; TCRdb has only the in-frame clones, and not every one. The table lists about 97,000 clones, approximately 87% of them singletons, with roughly 5.5% in the top ten. The sample consisted of CD4+ or CD8+ T cells sorted from blood, taken in a trial of the OX40 agonist ivuxolimab. All receptors come from an adult with an advanced solid tumor such as melanoma, head and neck, liver or kidney cancer. Both conserved end residues are part of each CDR3. Fields, in order: J gene, CDR3 length, clone size, D gene, V gene, CDR3 DNA, CDR3 protein. D genes are given only for firm matches. The listing skips clone size in some rows; elsewhere it reads once, few, many or a size class.

j_call: TRBJ2-3; cdr3_length: 14; clone_size: .; d_call: TRBD2; v_call: TRBV5-4; cdr3_nt: TGTGCCAGCAGCCCGGGGACTACCACAGATACGCAGTATTTT; cdr3_aa: CASSPGTTTDTQYF
j_call: TRBJ1-2; cdr3_length: 15; clone_size: .; d_call: .; v_call: TRBV5-1; cdr3_nt: TGCGCCAGCAGCTCGGGCTCGACGGGGAACTATGGCTACACCTTC; cdr3_aa: CASSSGSTGNYGYTF
j_call: TRBJ1-6; cdr3_length: 14; clone_size: .; d_call: .; v_call: TRBV19; cdr3_nt: TGTGCCAGTAGTACTCAGGGAGAAGGTTCACCCCTCCACTTT; cdr3_aa: CASSTQGEGSPLHF
j_call: TRBJ1-1; cdr3_length: 14; clone_size: .; d_call: TRBD1; v_call: TRBV18; cdr3_nt: TGTGCCAGCTCTTCCGGACAGGGGAACACTGAAGCTTTCTTT; cdr3_aa: CASSSGQGNTEAFF
j_call: TRBJ2-7; cdr3_length: 12; clone_size: .; d_call: .; v_call: TRBV18; cdr3_nt: TGTGCCACTCGGGGGAGCTCCTACGAGCAGTACTTC; cdr3_aa: CATRGSSYEQYF
j_call: TRBJ1-3; cdr3_length: 17; clone_size: .; d_call: .; v_call: TRBV9; cdr3_nt: TGTGCCAGCAGCGTAGTGGTGGGGGGGATTCGCGGAAACACCATATATTTT; cdr3_aa: CASSVVVGGIRGNTIYF
j_call: TRBJ2-1; cdr3_length: 16; clone_size: .; d_call: .; v_call: TRBV4-2; cdr3_nt: TGTGCCAGCAGCCAAGAAAGTAACCTGCCAGGGAATGAGCAGTTCTTC; cdr3_aa: CASSQESNLPGNEQFF
j_call: TRBJ2-5; cdr3_length: 13; clone_size: .; d_call: .; v_call: TRBV27; cdr3_nt: TGTGCCAGCAGTTCAACAGACAAGAGGACCCAGTACTTC; cdr3_aa: CASSSTDKRTQYF
j_call: TRBJ2-7; cdr3_length: 12; clone_size: once; d_call: .; v_call: TRBV6-5; cdr3_nt: TGTGCCAGCAGAGGGACCGCGGGCGAGCAGTACTTC; cdr3_aa: CASRGTAGEQYF
j_call: TRBJ1-1; cdr3_length: 14; clone_size: .; d_call: .; v_call: TRBV7-6; cdr3_nt: TGTGCCAGCAGCTTAGCGGGGGGTGGCACTGAAGCTTTCTTT; cdr3_aa: CASSLAGGGTEAFF
j_call: TRBJ1-2; cdr3_length: 11; clone_size: .; d_call: .; v_call: TRBV30; cdr3_nt: TGTGCCTGGGCTGGGACGGCGGTCCCTTACTTC; cdr3_aa: CAWAGTAVPYF
j_call: TRBJ1-2; cdr3_length: 14; clone_size: .; d_call: .; v_call: TRBV6-1; cdr3_nt: TGTGCCAGCAGTGAAGGTTGGGAGAACTATGGCTACACCTTC; cdr3_aa: CASSEGWENYGYTF
j_call: TRBJ2-3; cdr3_length: 11; clone_size: .; d_call: .; v_call: TRBV6-1; cdr3_nt: TGTGCCAGCAGTGAGGTTCCTCCGCAGTATTTT; cdr3_aa: CASSEVPPQYF
j_call: TRBJ2-3; cdr3_length: 16; clone_size: .; d_call: .; v_call: TRBV11-2; cdr3_nt: TGTGCCAGCAGCCGAGCCCTCAAGGGCCGCACAGATACGCAGTATTTT; cdr3_aa: CASSRALKGRTDTQYF
j_call: TRBJ2-6; cdr3_length: 17; clone_size: .; d_call: TRBD1; v_call: TRBV5-4; cdr3_nt: TGTGCCAGCAGATTCGGGACAGGGTGGTCTGGGGCCAACGTCCTGACTTTC; cdr3_aa: CASRFGTGWSGANVLTF
j_call: TRBJ1-2; cdr3_length: 17; clone_size: .; d_call: .; v_call: TRBV5-6; cdr3_nt: TGTGCCAGCAGCTCGTTCACCCCCAGCGGGGCTGGCTATGGCTACACCTTC; cdr3_aa: CASSSFTPSGAGYGYTF
j_call: TRBJ1-1; cdr3_length: 13; clone_size: .; d_call: .; v_call: TRBV27; cdr3_nt: TGTGCCAGCAGCCGGTCATTGAACACTGAAGCTTTCTTT; cdr3_aa: CASSRSLNTEAFF
j_call: TRBJ1-5; cdr3_length: 15; clone_size: .; d_call: .; v_call: TRBV6-5; cdr3_nt: TGTGCCAGCAGTTCGGGAGGGGAAGGGAATCAGCCCCAGCATTTT; cdr3_aa: CASSSGGEGNQPQHF
j_call: TRBJ1-2; cdr3_length: 14; clone_size: few; d_call: TRBD1; v_call: TRBV19; cdr3_nt: TGTGCCAGTAGCCCCCTCGGGACAGGCTATGGCTACACCTTC; cdr3_aa: CASSPLGTGYGYTF
j_call: TRBJ1-4; cdr3_length: 14; clone_size: .; d_call: .; v_call: TRBV5-1; cdr3_nt: TGCGCCAGCAGCTTATCAGGGCGGGGTGAAAAACTGTTTTTT; cdr3_aa: CASSLSGRGEKLFF
j_call: TRBJ1-2; cdr3_length: 15; clone_size: .; d_call: TRBD1; v_call: TRBV7-9; cdr3_nt: TGTGCCAGCAGCTTAGCCCAGGGGGCTACCTATGGCTACACCTTC; cdr3_aa: CASSLAQGATYGYTF
j_call: TRBJ1-2; cdr3_length: 17; clone_size: .; d_call: .; v_call: TRBV4-3; cdr3_nt: TGCGCCAGCAGCCCAACCTCCACAGACCCTGGGAAGAATGGCTACACCTTC; cdr3_aa: CASSPTSTDPGKNGYTF
j_call: TRBJ1-1; cdr3_length: 13; clone_size: .; d_call: .; v_call: TRBV5-1; cdr3_nt: TGCGCCAGCAGCTCGATATTGAACACTGAAGCTTTCTTT; cdr3_aa: CASSSILNTEAFF
j_call: TRBJ1-1; cdr3_length: 15; clone_size: .; d_call: .; v_call: TRBV2; cdr3_nt: TGTGCCAGCAGACTTAAACAGGGAATGAACACTGAAGCTTTCTTT; cdr3_aa: CASRLKQGMNTEAFF
j_call: TRBJ2-7; cdr3_length: 12; clone_size: .; d_call: .; v_call: TRBV2; cdr3_nt: TGTGCCAGCAATCAGGAAACCTACGAGCAGTACTTC; cdr3_aa: CASNQETYEQYF
j_call: TRBJ1-5; cdr3_length: 18; clone_size: .; d_call: .; v_call: TRBV6-4; cdr3_nt: TGTGCCAGCACCCCCGAGGCCCAACACTCATTTAGCAATCAGCCCCAGCATTTT; cdr3_aa: CASTPEAQHSFSNQPQHF
j_call: TRBJ2-5; cdr3_length: 14; clone_size: .; d_call: .; v_call: TRBV12-5; cdr3_nt: TGTGCTAGTGGGTCCGGTCCCGGGGCAGAGACCCAGTACTTC; cdr3_aa: CASGSGPGAETQYF
j_call: TRBJ1-2; cdr3_length: 13; clone_size: .; d_call: .; v_call: TRBV5-8; cdr3_nt: TGTGCCAGCAGCCCTAAGGGAATTCGTGGCTACACCTTC; cdr3_aa: CASSPKGIRGYTF
j_call: TRBJ2-1; cdr3_length: 14; clone_size: .; d_call: .; v_call: TRBV5-6; cdr3_nt: TGTGCCAGCAGCTATCAGTCCCCCTACAATGAGCAGTTCTTC; cdr3_aa: CASSYQSPYNEQFF
j_call: TRBJ2-5; cdr3_length: 15; clone_size: .; d_call: .; v_call: TRBV6-5; cdr3_nt: TGTGCCAGCAGTTACTCGACGCAGGGTTTTGAGACCCAGTACTTC; cdr3_aa: CASSYSTQGFETQYF